Below are 17 T cell receptor beta chains sequenced from a single sample in a study of identical twins' blood T cells. TCRdb ran MiXCR on the 5' RACE reads and lists one entry per CDR3 protein. The table shows about 370,000 distinct CDR3 sequences, with about 28% occurring only once. Material for sequencing was PBMCs. These receptors were collected from a woman between 18 and 50 years old in good health.

The rearrangement uses TRBV27 and TRBJ1-6, with D tentatively TRBD1 (5 bases). Trimming removed 6 bases from V and 6 bases from J, with 15 bases in between. There are 15 residues in the CDR3. Germline V gene data show CDR1 as MNHEY and CDR2 as SMNVEV (reference sequence). In nucleotides, the CDR3 is TGTGCCAGCAGGCCCGTAGGGGAACTTAATTCACCCCTCCACTTT. Translating gives CASRPVGELNSPLHF.

This clonotype was observed a few times. The chain employs TRBV27 and TRBJ1-5; D ambiguous. Looked up from germline, CDR1 is MNHEY and CDR2 is SMNVEV (reference sequence). CDR3 size: 15 residues. V was pared by 2 bases and J by 2 bases, with 10 bases between. The CDR3 sequence is CASSLRWEGNQPQHF. The DNA of the CDR3 is TGTGCCAGCAGTTTAAGGTGGGAGGGCAATCAGCCCCAGCATTTT.

At least ten counts were recorded for this clonotype. The chain has TRBV7-9 and TRBJ1-1; TRBD1 matches 7 bases. V was clipped by 5 bases and J by 1 base; unmatched bases: 4. This CDR3 is 14 amino acids long. Germline CDR1 is SEHNR and CDR2 is FQNEAQ (reference sequence). This CDR3 is CASSLRQGNTEAFF. The CDR3, as DNA: TGTGCCAGCAGCCTCAGACAGGGGAACACTGAAGCTTTCTTT.

This chain joins TRBV6-5 and TRBJ2-1; D possibly corresponds to TRBD2 (5 bases). The germline gives CDR1 MNHEY, CDR2 SVGAGI. V lost 8 bases and J 14 bases, leaving 16 bases between the germline ends. CDR3 size: 11 residues. CDR3 protein: CASRSQRWEFF. As DNA, the CDR3 is TGTGCCAGCCGGAGCCAGCGGTGGGAGTTCTTC.

This clonotype was detected only a few times. This chain connects TRBV5-1 to TRBJ2-2; no firm D call. Trimming took 5 bases from V and 3 from J, leaving 8 bases between them. CDR1 SGHRS and CDR2 YFSETQ come from the germline V gene. The CDR3 covers 13 residues. The CDR3 region has the DNA TGCGCCAGCAGGACTCCCTACACCGGGGAGCTGTTTTTT. Translating gives CASRTPYTGELFF.

This clonotype was seen at least ten times. The chain is built from TRBV2 and TRBJ1-5, with a tentative D call TRBD1 (5 bases). V was pared by 1 base and J by 3 bases, with 13 bases between. Germline-derived CDR1 and CDR2 are SNHLY and FYNNEI. The CDR3 extends over 16 amino acids. The CDR3 coding sequence is TGTGCCAGCAGTGAAGGGGGCGGCAGGCACAATCAGCCCCAGCATTTT. Amino acids: CASSEGGGRHNQPQHF.

The chain combines TRBV5-1 with TRBJ2-3; 7 nucleotides line up with TRBD2. V was pared by 2 bases and J by 3 bases, with 3 bases of the junction left unmatched. The CDR3 contains 14 residues. CDR1 and CDR2 from the germline V gene are SGHRS and YFSETQ. CDR3 in amino acids: CASSFDGGTDTQYF. In DNA form, the CDR3 reads TGCGCCAGCAGCTTTGACGGGGGGACAGATACGCAGTATTTT. The entire variable domain, with the rest obtained from reference TRBV5-1 and TRBJ2-3, is as follows: KAGVTQTPRYLIKTRGQQVTLSCSPISGHRSVSWYQQTPGQGLQFLFEYFSETQRNKGNFPGRFSGRQFSNSRSEMNVSTLELGDSALYLCASSFDGGTDTQYFGPGTRLTVL.

This clonotype was seen only a few times. The J gene is TRBJ1-5, the V gene TRBV19, with 8 nucleotides matching TRBD1. Trimming cost V 4 bases and J 4 bases; bases outside gene matches: 3. Germline CDR1 and CDR2: LNHDA and SQIVND (reference sequence). This CDR3 is 14 amino acids long. The CDR3 region has the DNA TGTGCCAGTAGTAGAAGGACAGGGAATCAGCCCCAGCATTTT. Encoded protein: CASSRRTGNQPQHF.

The V gene is TRBV6-2 or TRBV6-3, the J gene TRBJ1-1; D is ambiguous. The CDR3 loop spans 12 amino acids. Germline CDR1 reads MNHEY; CDR2 reads SVGEGT. V lost 5 bases, J lost 10 bases, and 14 bases lay in between. CDR3 DNA: TGTGCCAGCAGTCCCCCTTGGAGAGGAGCTTTCTTT. It is translated as CASSPPWRGAFF.

V and J are TRBV12-3 or TRBV12-4 and TRBJ1-4; 11 bases match TRBD1. The CDR3 has 15 amino acids. After removal of 8 bases from V and 3 bases from J, the junction contained 5 bases not matched to a gene. CDR3 coding DNA: TGTGCCAGCGCCCGGGACAGGGGGGCTAATGAAAAACTGTTTTTT. As protein: CASARDRGANEKLFF.

This clonotype came up a few times. V is TRBV10-3 and J is TRBJ2-2; 9 bases match TRBD1. The germline gives CDR1 ENHRY, CDR2 SYGVKD. The CDR3 covers 16 residues. The V gene end was trimmed by 6 bases and the J gene end by 3 bases; junction bases not matched to a gene: 8. CDR3 residues: CAIRPDRGTHTGELFF. In DNA, the CDR3 is TGTGCCATCAGGCCTGACAGGGGGACACACACCGGGGAGCTGTTTTTT.

Remarks on this clonotype: A read error is possible here, since a much larger clone lies one base away. The rearrangement joins TRBV5-1 to TRBJ1-2, with D perhaps matching TRBD1 (5 bases). Looked up from germline, CDR1 is SGHRS and CDR2 is YFSETQ. The CDR3 extends over 13 amino acids. The V end lost 1 base, the J end lost 9 bases, and 13 bases lay between the germline ends. CDR3 coding DNA: TGCGCCAGCAGCTTGTGGCAGGGAGATTGCTACACCTTC. Amino acid sequence: CASSLWQGDCYTF.

This clonotype was found a few times. The genes are TRBV29-1 and TRBJ2-7; D is uncertain. V was pared by 7 bases and J by 0 bases, with 16 bases between. This CDR3 has 14 residues. Germline V gives CDR1 SQVTM, CDR2 ANQGSEA. CDR3 in amino acids: CSARLTLSSYEQYF. Here the CDR3 DNA reads TGCAGCGCCCGATTGACACTGAGCTCCTACGAGCAGTACTTC.

The V and J genes are TRBV7-9 and TRBJ1-2; a weak D match, TRBD1 (5 bases). This CDR3 is 11 amino acids long. V was clipped by 7 bases and J by 6 bases, with 9 bases between them. Germline CDR1 and CDR2: SEHNR and FQNEAQ (reference sequence). The CDR3 DNA follows: TGTGCCAGCACCTCAGGGCATGGCTACACCTTC. It yields the protein CASTSGHGYTF.

The V gene is TRBV29-1, the J gene TRBJ1-2, with TRBD1 matching 9 bases. The germline V gene encodes CDR1 SQVTM and CDR2 ANQGSEA. Trimming took 6 bases from V and 4 from J; bases not matched to a gene: 6. This CDR3 spans 13 amino acids. The CDR3, as DNA: TGCAGCGTGCAAACAGGGGGCCCCTATGGCTACACCTTC. It is translated as CSVQTGGPYGYTF.

The rearrangement joins TRBV4-3 to TRBJ2-1; D remains unclear. Germline assignment: CDR1 LGHNA and CDR2 YSLEER. The CDR3 consists of 16 residues. V was shortened by 0 bases and J by 0 bases, with 9 bases between the two germline ends. CDR3 DNA: TGCGCCAGCAGCCAAGATAGCCGGATCTCCTACAATGAGCAGTTCTTC. Encoded protein: CASSQDSRISYNEQFF.

Comments on this clonotype: A much bigger clone sits one base away, suggesting this may be a read error. The V gene is TRBV2, the J gene TRBJ2-3, with D hard to call. Germline CDR1 SNHLY, CDR2 FYNNEI. This CDR3 is built from 12 residues. Between the trimmed V and J ends, which lost 5 bases and 3 bases, there was a span of 6 bases. CDR3 amino acids: CASSWWTDTQYF. As DNA, the CDR3 is TGTGCCAGCAGTTGGTGGACAGATACGCAGTATTTT.